The sequence of this T cell receptor (beta chain) was determined in a study of OX40 agonist ivuxolimab in advanced cancers. Background on the study: Dose-escalation patients were diagnosed with hepatocellular carcinoma, melanoma, renal cell cancer or head and neck cancer. Of the patients, three showed partial responses, one with hepatocellular carcinoma and two with cutaneous melanoma. Anti-PD-1, anti-PD-L1 or anti-CTLA-4 therapy given earlier was allowed, and 40% had some.

General study points: At doses 0.1 to 3.0 mg/kg, CD4+ and CD8+ clones expanded.

As for this clone: What it binds is unknown.

This CDR3 has 15 amino acids. V lost 0 bases and J 0 bases, leaving 9 bases between the germline ends. Looked up from germline, CDR1 is SGHRS and CDR2 is YFSETQ. The assay was immunoSEQ multiplex PCR, and TCRdb's table has in-frame clones only and misses some. The table shows approximately 60,000 clones, with 92% occurring only once. The TCR originated in an adult with an advanced solid tumor such as melanoma, head and neck, liver or kidney cancer. The V and J genes are TRBV5-1 and TRBJ1-2; perhaps TRBD1 as D (6 bases). This sample comprised CD4+ or CD8+ T cells sorted from blood, obtained in a trial of the OX40 agonist ivuxolimab. The CDR3 sequence is CASSLAEGANYGYTF. CDR3 DNA sequence: TGCGCCAGCAGCTTGGCCGAGGGGGCTAACTATGGCTACACCTTC. Using reference TRBV5-1 and TRBJ1-2 for the parts outside the CDR3, the full variable domain is KAGVTQTPRYLIKTRGQQVTLSCSPISGHRSVSWYQQTPGQGLQFLFEYFSETQRNKGNFPGRFSGRQFSNSRSEMNVSTLELGDSALYLCASSLAEGANYGYTFGSGTRLTVV.